The 3 T cell receptor beta chains below all came from one sample that was sequenced in a study of immune evolution from preneoplasia to lung adenocarcinoma. Produced via immunoSEQ multiplex PCR; TCRdb's table is partial and in-frame only. The sample holds 3,500 to 4,500 clones, about three quarters seen once. What was sequenced was FFPE lung adenocarcinoma in situ tissue. These receptors all come from a person aged 55-79 years with lung adenocarcinoma.

The chain uses TRBV5-5 and TRBJ1-2; 9 bases align to TRBD1. Trimming took 4 bases from V and 8 from J; bases not matched to a gene: 9. Germline-derived CDR1 and CDR2 are SGHKS and YYEKEE (reference sequence). This CDR3 has 14 residues. CDR3 sequence: CASSPRDRAGGYTF. The CDR3 DNA reads as TGTGCCAGCAGCCCCCGGGACAGGGCTGGCGGCTACACCTTC.

The chain combines TRBV6-6 with TRBJ1-2, with a tentative D call TRBD1 (5 bases). The CDR3 is 15 amino acids. V lost 6 bases to trimming and J lost 3 bases, with 17 bases between them. Germline CDR1 MNHNY, CDR2 SVGAGI (reference sequence). CDR3 DNA sequence: TGTGCCAGCAGCCCCGACGGACAAAGACACTATGGCTACACCTTC. Translating it yields CASSPDGQRHYGYTF.

The DNA for the CDR3 is TGTGCCTGGAGTGCCGGGATCGTGAACACCGGGGAGCTGTTTTTT. Amino acid sequence: CAWSAGIVNTGELFF. The rearrangement links TRBV30 to TRBJ2-2; D might be TRBD2 (5 bases). Germline values: CDR1 GTSNPN, CDR2 SVGIG (reference sequence). The CDR3 is 15 residues long. Trimming cost V 1 base and J 1 base, with 10 bases left between them.